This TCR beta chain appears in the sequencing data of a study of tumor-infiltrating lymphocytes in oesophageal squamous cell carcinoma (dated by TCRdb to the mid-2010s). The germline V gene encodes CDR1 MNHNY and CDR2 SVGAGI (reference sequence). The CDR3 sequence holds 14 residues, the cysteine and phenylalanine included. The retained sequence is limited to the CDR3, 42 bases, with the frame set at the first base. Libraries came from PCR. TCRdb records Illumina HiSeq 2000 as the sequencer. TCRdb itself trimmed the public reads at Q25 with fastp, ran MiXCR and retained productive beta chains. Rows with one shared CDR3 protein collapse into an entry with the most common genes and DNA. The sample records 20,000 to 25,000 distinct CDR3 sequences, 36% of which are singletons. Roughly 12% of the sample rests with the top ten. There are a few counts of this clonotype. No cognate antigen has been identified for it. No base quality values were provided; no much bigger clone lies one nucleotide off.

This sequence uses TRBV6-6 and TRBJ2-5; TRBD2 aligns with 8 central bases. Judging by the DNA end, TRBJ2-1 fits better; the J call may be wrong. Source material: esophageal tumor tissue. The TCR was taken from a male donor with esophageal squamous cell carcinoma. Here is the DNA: TGTGCCAGCAGTTACCTGCCCCGCGGGGGGCCGCAGTTCTTC. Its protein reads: CASSYLPRGGPQFF.